This is a list of T cell receptor beta chains from one sample in a study of T-cell reconstitution after alpha-beta-depleted transplantation in children. A single record per CDR3 protein comes from TCRdb applying MiXCR to the PCR reads. The table has around 580,000 distinct CDR3 sequences, more than 20% seen once. This material consisted of PBMCs, mostly from graft donor cells, taken 360 days after TCRalphabeta/CD19-depleted stem cell transplant. Receptors were obtained from a boy in the first two years of life who had a stem cell transplant for acute myeloid leukemia, so the T cells may come from the graft donor. Each CDR3 is given with its conserved first and last residue. A D gene is named only where the DNA matches it firmly. Clone size is stated in some rows and not others, as once, few, many or a class when expanded.

d_gene	v_gene	j_gene	abundance	CDR3aa	CDR3nt
TRBD1	TRBV7-9	TRBJ2-7	many	CASSVTGHSYEQYF	TGTGCCAGCAGCGTGACAGGGCACTCCTACGAGCAGTACTTC
TRBD2	TRBV6-5	TRBJ2-2	.	CASSYSQGLAGEHTGELFF	TGTGCCAGCAGTTACTCACAAGGACTAGCGGGGGAGCACACCGGGGAGCTGTTTTTT
.	TRBV5-1	TRBJ1-2	few	CASSFMWGSRYTF	TGCGCCAGCAGCTTCATGTGGGGGAGTCGCTACACCTTC
.	TRBV20-1	TRBJ1-1	.	CSASSLDTTEAFF	TGCAGTGCTAGTTCCCTCGATACCACTGAAGCTTTCTTT
.	TRBV20-1	TRBJ2-7	many	CSAGDFNRLGYEQYF	TGCAGTGCTGGAGACTTCAACCGCCTCGGTTACGAGCAGTACTTC
.	TRBV3-1	TRBJ2-5	many	CASSQEPAQETQYF	TGTGCCAGCAGCCAAGAACCAGCCCAAGAGACCCAGTACTTC
TRBD2	TRBV29-1	TRBJ2-3	few	CSVEPGASGGAVDTQYF	TGCAGCGTTGAACCGGGGGCTAGCGGGGGGGCCGTAGATACGCAGTATTTT
TRBD2	TRBV20-1	TRBJ2-3	few	CSASHWERGLTDTQYF	TGCAGTGCTAGTCATTGGGAGCGGGGTCTCACAGATACGCAGTATTTT
.	TRBV20-1	TRBJ2-3	.	CSARDIESRDTQYF	TGCAGTGCTAGAGATATCGAGTCAAGAGATACGCAGTATTTT
TRBD1	TRBV20-1	TRBJ2-5	.	CSARVVGGYGETQYF	TGCAGTGCTAGAGTCGTAGGGGGCTACGGAGAGACCCAGTACTTC
.	TRBV10-3	TRBJ1-1	few	CAISESRTAEAEAFF	TGTGCCATCAGTGAGTCGAGGACAGCTGAGGCTGAAGCTTTCTTT
.	TRBV4-2	TRBJ2-5	few	CASSQDLSSFETQYF	TGTGCCAGCAGCCAAGATCTATCTAGCTTCGAGACCCAGTACTTC
.	TRBV10-3	TRBJ1-2	many	CAIRGPTARSGYTF	TGTGCCATCAGGGGACCGACAGCTCGTTCGGGCTACACCTTC
.	TRBV7-2	TRBJ2-5	many	CASSLAGVAGEETQYF	TGTGCCAGCAGCTTAGCAGGGGTAGCAGGAGAAGAGACCCAGTACTTC
TRBD1	TRBV12-3/TRBV12-4	TRBJ2-1	.	CASSSPGTGHNEQFF	TGTGCCAGCAGTTCCCCAGGGACAGGGCACAATGAGCAGTTCTTC
.	TRBV20-1	TRBJ1-1	many	CSARDRRKTGHLNTEAFF	TGCAGTGCTAGAGATCGGAGGAAGACGGGACATCTGAACACTGAAGCTTTCTTT
TRBD2	TRBV15	TRBJ2-3	.	CATSRVGTSVFTDTQYF	TGTGCCACCAGCAGAGTTGGGACTAGTGTCTTCACAGATACGCAGTATTTT
.	TRBV20-1	TRBJ1-1	few	CSASPVWTEAFF	TGCAGTGCTAGCCCCGTTTGGACTGAAGCTTTCTTT
TRBD2	TRBV20-1	TRBJ2-7	.	CSGIRSSGREQYF	TGCAGTGGCATTCGGTCTAGCGGTAGGGAGCAGTACTTC
.	TRBV20-1	TRBJ1-1	many	CSAHLHTEAFF	TGCAGTGCTCACCTTCACACTGAAGCTTTCTTT
.	TRBV20-1	TRBJ2-7	.	CSARDVALSSYEQYF	TGCAGTGCTAGAGATGTGGCACTGAGCTCCTACGAGCAGTACTTC
.	TRBV20-1	TRBJ1-3	.	CSARSDGRLGNTIYF	TGCAGTGCTAGATCTGACGGACGGTTGGGAAACACCATATATTTT
TRBD1	TRBV10-2	TRBJ2-3	.	CASSERTGPGDTQYF	TGCGCCAGCAGTGAAAGGACAGGGCCAGGAGATACGCAGTATTTT
TRBD1	TRBV6-5	TRBJ1-2	few	CASSRTGWNYGYTF	TGTGCCAGCAGTCGGACAGGGTGGAACTATGGCTACACCTTC
.	TRBV7-2	TRBJ2-4	few	CASSPQGDTAKNIQYF	TGTGCCAGCAGCCCGCAAGGTGACACAGCCAAAAACATTCAGTACTTC
.	TRBV4-3	TRBJ1-2	many	CASSQEWEGIYGYTF	TGCGCCAGCAGCCAAGAATGGGAGGGGATCTATGGCTACACCTTC
TRBD2	TRBV12-3/TRBV12-4	TRBJ2-7	many	CASSPPTAGGGEQYF	TGTGCCAGCAGTCCCCCCACAGCGGGGGGAGGTGAGCAGTACTTC
TRBD1	TRBV20-1	TRBJ2-1	.	CSAGDRGTYNEQFF	TGCAGTGCTGGGGACAGGGGCACCTACAATGAGCAGTTCTTC
TRBD1	TRBV10-2	TRBJ1-5	.	CASAVGQGSNQPQHF	TGCGCCAGCGCCGTGGGACAGGGAAGCAATCAGCCCCAGCATTTT
.	TRBV12-3/TRBV12-4	TRBJ2-2	.	CASSSVSTDTGELFF	TGTGCCAGCAGTTCCGTTAGTACGGACACCGGGGAGCTGTTTTTT
TRBD2	TRBV9	TRBJ2-1	many	CASSVASGGALNEQFF	TGTGCCAGCAGCGTGGCTAGCGGGGGGGCCTTGAATGAGCAGTTCTTC
TRBD1	TRBV14	TRBJ1-3	.	CASSRWTGGDTIYF	TGTGCCAGCAGCCGGTGGACAGGAGGAGACACCATATATTTT
.	TRBV10-3	TRBJ2-5	many	CAISDFGGWETQYF	TGTGCCATCAGTGATTTCGGGGGCTGGGAGACCCAGTACTTC
.	TRBV20-1	TRBJ1-6	many	CSAREAGIVNNSPLHF	TGCAGTGCTAGAGAAGCTGGGATTGTCAATAATTCACCCCTCCACTTT
TRBD2	TRBV11-2	TRBJ2-5	.	CASSWGLAGALYQETQYF	TGTGCCAGCAGCTGGGGACTAGCGGGGGCGTTGTACCAAGAGACCCAGTACTTC
TRBD1	TRBV12-3/TRBV12-4	TRBJ2-7	.	CASSFRPGTVLSYEQYF	TGTGCCAGCAGTTTCCGTCCCGGGACAGTCCTTTCCTACGAGCAGTACTTC
.	TRBV7-8	TRBJ2-1	many	CASNTLWDEQFF	TGTGCCAGCAACACCCTGTGGGATGAGCAGTTCTTC
.	TRBV15	TRBJ2-3	many	CATSRPRPTDTQYF	TGTGCCACCAGCAGACCCCGTCCGACAGATACGCAGTATTTT
TRBD2	TRBV29-1	TRBJ2-1	.	CSTGLAGLYNEQFF	TGCAGCACGGGACTAGCGGGACTTTACAATGAGCAGTTCTTC
.	TRBV5-1	TRBJ2-5	many	CASSGVDLGETQYF	TGCGCCAGCAGTGGAGTCGACCTGGGGGAGACCCAGTACTTC
TRBD1	TRBV5-6	TRBJ2-5	.	CASTSTGQFRETQYF	TGTGCCAGCACATCGACGGGACAGTTCCGAGAGACCCAGTACTTC
TRBD2	TRBV20-1	TRBJ2-5	many	CSARPLAEEETQYF	TGCAGTGCTCGCCCACTAGCGGAGGAAGAGACCCAGTACTTC
.	TRBV12-3/TRBV12-4	TRBJ1-1	.	CASSWTDRNTEAFF	TGTGCCAGCAGTTGGACAGATAGGAACACTGAAGCTTTCTTT
.	TRBV18	TRBJ2-3	many	CASSPKGAVGTDTQYF	TGTGCCAGCTCACCAAAAGGGGCGGTGGGCACAGATACGCAGTATTTT
.	TRBV7-9	TRBJ2-2	many	CASSLESWTNTGELFF	TGTGCCAGCAGCTTAGAATCCTGGACGAACACCGGGGAGCTGTTTTTT